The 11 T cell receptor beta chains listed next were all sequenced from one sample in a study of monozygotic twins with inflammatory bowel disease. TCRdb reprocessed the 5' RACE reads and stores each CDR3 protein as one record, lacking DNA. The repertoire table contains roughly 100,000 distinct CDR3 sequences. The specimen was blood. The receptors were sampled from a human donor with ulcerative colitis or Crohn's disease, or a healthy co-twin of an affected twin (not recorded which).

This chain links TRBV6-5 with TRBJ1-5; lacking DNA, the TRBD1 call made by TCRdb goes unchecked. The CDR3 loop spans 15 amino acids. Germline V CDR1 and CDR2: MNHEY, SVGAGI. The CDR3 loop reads CASTTGTGGNQPQHF.

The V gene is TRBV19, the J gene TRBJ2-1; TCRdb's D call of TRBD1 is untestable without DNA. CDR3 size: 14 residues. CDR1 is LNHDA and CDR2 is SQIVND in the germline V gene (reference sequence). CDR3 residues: CASSIVGPYNEQFF.

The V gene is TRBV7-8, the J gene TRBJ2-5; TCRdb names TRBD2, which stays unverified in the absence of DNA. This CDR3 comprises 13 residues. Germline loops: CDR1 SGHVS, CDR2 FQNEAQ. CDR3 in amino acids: CASGEGLGETQYF.

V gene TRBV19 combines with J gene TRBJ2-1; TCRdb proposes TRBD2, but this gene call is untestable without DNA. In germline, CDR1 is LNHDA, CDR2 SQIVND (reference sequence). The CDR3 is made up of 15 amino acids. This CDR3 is CASTPRTSVKWEQFF.

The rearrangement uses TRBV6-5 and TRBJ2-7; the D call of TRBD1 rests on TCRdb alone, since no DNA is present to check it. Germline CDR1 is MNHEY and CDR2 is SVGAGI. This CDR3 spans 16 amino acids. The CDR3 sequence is CASSYSFPPVSYEQYF.

The CDR3 region is CASSPRTGYTNSPLHF. This chain uses TRBV7-2 with TRBJ1-6; without DNA, the TCRdb call of TRBD1 cannot be checked. The CDR3 has 16 amino acids. Germline-derived CDR1 and CDR2 are SGHTA and FQGNSA.

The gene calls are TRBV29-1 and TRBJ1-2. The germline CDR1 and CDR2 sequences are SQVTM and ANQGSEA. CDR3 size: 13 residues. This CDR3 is CSVGLSRAYGYTF.

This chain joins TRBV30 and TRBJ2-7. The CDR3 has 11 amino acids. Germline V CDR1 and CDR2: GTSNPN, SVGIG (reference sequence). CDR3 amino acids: CAWSFEDEQYF.

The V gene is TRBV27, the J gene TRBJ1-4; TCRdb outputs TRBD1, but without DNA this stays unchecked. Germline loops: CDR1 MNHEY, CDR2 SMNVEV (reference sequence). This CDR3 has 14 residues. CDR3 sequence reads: CASSLITGNEKLFF.

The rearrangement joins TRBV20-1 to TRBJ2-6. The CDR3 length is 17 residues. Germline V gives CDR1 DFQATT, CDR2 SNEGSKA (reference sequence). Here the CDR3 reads CSAREIATKPGANVLTF.

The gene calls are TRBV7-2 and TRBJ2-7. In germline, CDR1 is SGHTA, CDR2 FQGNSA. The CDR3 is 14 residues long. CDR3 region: CASSLMVTSYEQYF.